The 9 T cell receptor beta chains below all came from one sample that was sequenced in a study of blood T cell repertoires in COVID-19. The protocol was immunoSEQ multiplex PCR, while the TCRdb copy is restricted to in-frame clones and leaves out a portion. The data contain 200,000 to 250,000 clones, 85% of them seen just once; the ten biggest clones take up 2.4%. Sequenced sample: peripheral blood. These TCRs come from a woman aged 70-85 years with COVID-19, enrolled during active disease.

The rearrangement links TRBV7-9 to TRBJ2-7, with 14 nucleotides matching TRBD2. Per germline, CDR1 SEHNR and CDR2 FQNEAQ (reference sequence). CDR3 length: 15 residues. J was trimmed by 2 bases and V by 5 bases; bases with no gene match: 2. The CDR3 loop is CASSPGLAGAYEQYF. CDR3 sequence (DNA): TGTGCCAGCAGCCCGGGACTAGCGGGAGCCTACGAGCAGTACTTC.

Only a few counts were recorded for this clone. V gene TRBV4-3 combines with J gene TRBJ2-1, with 10 bases lining up with TRBD2. CDR3 size: 17 residues. Per germline, CDR1 LGHNA and CDR2 YSLEER. J lost 4 bases, V lost 2 bases, and 8 bases had no gene match. The CDR3 region is CASSQFGTSAAYNEQFF. CDR3 sequence (DNA): TGCGCCAGCAGCCAATTCGGGACTAGCGCCGCATACAATGAGCAGTTCTTC.

The chain couples TRBV7-9 to TRBJ1-6, with D unresolved. The germline gives CDR1 SEHNR, CDR2 FQNEAQ (reference sequence). The CDR3 runs 17 residues. The V gene lost 2 bases and the J gene lost 5 bases, with 16 bases spanning the gap. CDR3 in amino acids: CASSLPRNAENNSPLHF. CDR3 coding DNA: TGTGCCAGCAGCTTACCCAGAAATGCGGAGAATAATTCACCCCTCCACTTT.

The chain joins TRBV28 to TRBJ1-4, with a weak D call TRBD1 (6 bases). The CDR3 covers 16 residues. Trimming took 6 bases from V and 0 from J, leaving 14 bases between them. Germline lookup yields CDR1 MDHEN and CDR2 SYDVKM. CDR3 sequence reads: CASRTRRQATNEKLFF. The DNA for the CDR3 is TGTGCCAGCAGAACCCGCAGACAGGCAACTAATGAAAAACTGTTTTTT.

The V gene is TRBV10-3, the J gene TRBJ2-7; TRBD1 matches 7 bases. This CDR3 is built from 15 residues. The germline V gene has CDR1 ENHRY and CDR2 SYGVKD. V was pared by 3 bases and J by 4 bases, with 9 bases of the junction left unmatched. CDR3 coding DNA: TGTGCCATCAGTGACCGGGACAGCCAGACTTACGAGCAGTACTTC. Amino acid sequence: CAISDRDSQTYEQYF.

This chain connects TRBV5-6 to TRBJ1-1, with D possibly TRBD1 on 5 matching bases. Between the trimmed V and J ends, which lost 6 bases and 2 bases, there was a span of 11 bases. Germline CDR1 reads SGHDT; CDR2 reads YYEEEE. The CDR3 is 13 amino acids. The CDR3 protein is CASTLTGNTEAFF. The CDR3 region has the DNA TGTGCCAGCACACTAACAGGTAACACTGAAGCTTTCTTT. The whole variable domain, remainder taken from reference TRBV5-6 and TRBJ1-1, is DAGVTQSPTHLIKTRGQQVTLRCSPKSGHDTVSWYQQALGQGPQFIFQYYEEEERQRGNFPDRFSGHQFPNYSSELNVNALLLGDSALYLCASTLTGNTEAFFGQGTRLTVV.

The J gene is TRBJ1-1, the V gene TRBV7-6, with D perhaps matching TRBD1 (5 bases). The CDR3 length is 13 residues. The germline gives CDR1 SGHVS, CDR2 FNYEAQ. Trimming cost V 0 bases and J 3 bases, with 5 bases left between them. CDR3 sequence reads: CASSLAGDTEAFF. The CDR3 bases are TGTGCCAGCAGCTTAGCAGGGGACACTGAAGCTTTCTTT.

The chain combines TRBV7-2 with TRBJ1-1, with a weak D call TRBD1 (5 bases). Trimming left V 3 bases short and J 0 bases short, with 14 bases between. Germline V lookup: CDR1 SGHTA, CDR2 FQGNSA. The length of the CDR3 is 16 residues. The CDR3 loop is CASSFPLGGVNTEAFF. The DNA for the CDR3 is TGTGCCAGCAGCTTCCCTTTGGGAGGGGTGAACACTGAAGCTTTCTTT. Based on the CDR3 plus reference TRBV7-2 and TRBJ1-1, the full variable domain is GAGVSQSPSNKVTEKGKDVELRCDPISGHTALYWYRQSLGQGLEFLIYFQGNSAPDKSGLPSDRFSAERTGGSVSTLTIQRTQQEDSAVYLCASSFPLGGVNTEAFFGQGTRLTVV.

This clone was found a few times. The V gene is TRBV4-3, the J gene TRBJ2-7; the match to TRBD1 covers 8 bases. Germline CDR1 is LGHNA and CDR2 is YSLEER. CDR3 length equals 16 residues. Trimming removed 1 base from V and 1 base from J; junction bases left unmatched: 6. CDR3 amino acids: CASSQGGTGPSYEQYF. The CDR3 DNA reads TGCGCCAGCAGCCAAGGCGGGACAGGCCCTTCCTACGAGCAGTACTTC.